The T cell receptor beta chain under discussion was sequenced for a study of cytomegalovirus exposure and HLA in healthy donors. The study's findings and limits: A few CMV-associated chains were confirmed in vitro to be specific for CMV antigens. Analyzed later, most CMV-associated TCR beta chains appeared HLA-restricted. The authors excluded some V segments, including TRBV6-2 and TRBV6-3, as indistinguishable. Analysis was carried out at a later point, and it linked a missense DCLRE1C variant to TCR beta V- and J-gene trimming.

PCR was performed using 60 Vbeta and 13 Jbeta primers. The assay was immunoSEQ multiplex PCR, and TCRdb's table has in-frame clones only and misses some. The sample records 95,000 to 100,000 clones, 78% being singletons. Points on this clone: The antigen remains unidentified.

Germline loops: CDR1 PRHDT, CDR2 FYEKMQ (reference sequence). V dropped 5 bases and J dropped 7; count of bases not matched to a gene: 6. The CDR3 totals 13 residues. This receptor was obtained from a woman in her sixties in good health and CMV-seronegative. Material: PBMCs. The V call is TRBV13, the J call TRBJ2-7, with 9 nucleotides matching TRBD1. The CDR3 sequence is CASSHRGPGEQYF. CDR3 coding DNA: TGTGCCAGCAGCCACAGGGGGCCAGGTGAGCAGTACTTC.